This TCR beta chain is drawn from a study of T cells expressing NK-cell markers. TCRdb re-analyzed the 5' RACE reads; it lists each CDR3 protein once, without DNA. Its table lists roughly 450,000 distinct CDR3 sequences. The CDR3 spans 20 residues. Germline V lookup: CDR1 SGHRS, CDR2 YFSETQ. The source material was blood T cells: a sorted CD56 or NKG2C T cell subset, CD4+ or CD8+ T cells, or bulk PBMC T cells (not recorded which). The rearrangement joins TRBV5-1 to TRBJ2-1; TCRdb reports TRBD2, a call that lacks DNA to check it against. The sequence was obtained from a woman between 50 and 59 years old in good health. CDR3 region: CASSLEKRLAGGGSYNEQFF.